This entry concerns a single T cell receptor (beta chain). Its target is not known. The sample belongs to a study of CD8 T cells in Susac syndrome. Regarding the study as a whole: As the study acknowledged, the number of individuals in its TCR sequencing and HLA analysis was relatively small.

The CDR3 totals 15 residues. V shed 5 bases and J 8 bases; nucleotides not matched to a gene: 10. CDR1 SEHNR and CDR2 FQNEAQ come from the germline V gene (reference sequence). RNA in amounts of about 0.45 to 1 ug was reverse transcribed with random hexamers. Coverage of TCR beta CDR3 amplification by immunoSEQ multiplex PCR extended to 54 Vbeta and 13 Jbeta. TCRdb called the immunoSEQ multiplex PCR reads again in MiXCR, with one record for every CDR3 protein. Of about 26,000 distinct CDR3 sequences listed, 90% to 95% are singletons. The study sequenced TCR beta in blood CD8+ and CD4+ T cells. TEMRA cells were FACS-enriched and CD8+ and CD4+ T cells negatively isolated.

The TCR was taken from a human donor in good health. The sample consisted of CD8+ T cells from PBMCs. The J gene is TRBJ2-3, the V gene TRBV7-9, with 10 bases aligning to TRBD1. The CDR3 protein is CASSRGTGDVATQYF. The DNA for the CDR3 is TGTGCCAGCAGCCGAGGGACAGGGGATGTTGCTACGCAGTATTTT.